These T cell receptor beta chains were read from a single sample in a study of blood T cells in healthy people across ages. MiXCR, run by TCRdb on the 5' RACE reads, gives a single entry per CDR3 protein. The sample contains 600,000 to 850,000 distinct CDR3 sequences, 25% of which appear only once. These data are also associated with another study on T cells of mothers and their children.

Sequencing was performed on blood. The receptor set was obtained from a boy younger than 18 in good health. Each CDR3 is given with its conserved first and last residue. A D gene is named only where the DNA matches it firmly. Where a row states a size, it is once, few, many or the class of an expanded clone; other rows omit it.

len: 15; abundance: -; j_gene: TRBJ2-7; d_gene: -; v_gene: TRBV7-6; CDR3nt: TGTGCCAGCAGCCCGTGGACTGGACCTACTCACGAGCAGTACTTC; CDR3aa: CASSPWTGPTHEQYF
len: 14; abundance: -; j_gene: TRBJ2-5; d_gene: TRBD1; v_gene: TRBV20-1; CDR3nt: TGCAGTGCTAGAGATGGACAGGGTGGCGAGACCCAGTACTTC; CDR3aa: CSARDGQGGETQYF
len: 12; abundance: -; j_gene: TRBJ1-2; d_gene: -; v_gene: TRBV6-4; CDR3nt: TGTGCCAGCACCGCCGGGCCCTATGGCTACACCTTC; CDR3aa: CASTAGPYGYTF
len: 12; abundance: few; j_gene: TRBJ2-7; d_gene: TRBD2; v_gene: TRBV7-2; CDR3nt: TGTGCCAGCAGCTTGGGACTAGTAGAGCAGTACTTC; CDR3aa: CASSLGLVEQYF
len: 17; abundance: few; j_gene: TRBJ2-5; d_gene: TRBD1; v_gene: TRBV29-1; CDR3nt: TGCAGCGTTGAAGATATTTGGGGGACAGATGCGCAAGAGACCCAGTACTTC; CDR3aa: CSVEDIWGTDAQETQYF
len: 15; abundance: few; j_gene: TRBJ2-7; d_gene: -; v_gene: TRBV28; CDR3nt: TGTGCCAGCAGTTTCAAGTCGGGGACCTCCTACGAGCAGTACTTC; CDR3aa: CASSFKSGTSYEQYF
len: 16; abundance: few; j_gene: TRBJ2-7; d_gene: TRBD2; v_gene: TRBV4-2; CDR3nt: TGTGCCAGCAGTCCGAATAGCGGGAGGGCCGTGGGGGAGCAGTACTTC; CDR3aa: CASSPNSGRAVGEQYF
len: 17; abundance: few; j_gene: TRBJ2-7; d_gene: -; v_gene: TRBV24-1; CDR3nt: TGTGCCACCAGTGATGGGGCGACAGCGGGTAACGTCTACGAGCAGTACTTC; CDR3aa: CATSDGATAGNVYEQYF
len: 15; abundance: -; j_gene: TRBJ2-7; d_gene: TRBD2; v_gene: TRBV10-3; CDR3nt: TGTGCCATCAGTGAAGGACGGGGGGGGGCGGACGAGCAGTACTTC; CDR3aa: CAISEGRGGADEQYF
len: 14; abundance: few; j_gene: TRBJ2-7; d_gene: TRBD2; v_gene: TRBV29-1; CDR3nt: TGCAGCGTTGCCGGGACTACCTTAACCTACGAGCAGTACTTC; CDR3aa: CSVAGTTLTYEQYF
len: 13; abundance: few; j_gene: TRBJ2-5; d_gene: -; v_gene: TRBV7-9; CDR3nt: TGTGCCAGCACCTCGGCTGGAACCGAGACCCAGTACTTC; CDR3aa: CASTSAGTETQYF
len: 15; abundance: -; j_gene: TRBJ1-6; d_gene: TRBD1; v_gene: TRBV20-1; CDR3nt: TGCAGTGCTAGTATCCCGGGACAGGGGTATTCACCCCTCCACTTT; CDR3aa: CSASIPGQGYSPLHF
len: 18; abundance: -; j_gene: TRBJ2-7; d_gene: -; v_gene: TRBV13; CDR3nt: TGTGCCAGCAGCTCTAGGGCGGCATTCGGAGCGGCCCCCTACGGGCAGTACTTC; CDR3aa: CASSSRAAFGAAPYGQYF
len: 11; abundance: few; j_gene: TRBJ1-2; d_gene: -; v_gene: TRBV20-1; CDR3nt: TGCAGTGCCCTCCTGGGCTATGGCTACACCTTC; CDR3aa: CSALLGYGYTF
len: 15; abundance: -; j_gene: TRBJ2-2; d_gene: -; v_gene: TRBV9; CDR3nt: TGTGCCAGCAGCGTATCCGGGACCGACTCCGGGGAGCTGTTTTTT; CDR3aa: CASSVSGTDSGELFF
len: 14; abundance: -; j_gene: TRBJ2-5; d_gene: -; v_gene: TRBV12-3/TRBV12-4; CDR3nt: TGTGCCAGCACCTTCTCGGGACCAGGGGAGACCCAGTACTTC; CDR3aa: CASTFSGPGETQYF
len: 14; abundance: -; j_gene: TRBJ2-5; d_gene: -; v_gene: TRBV11-2; CDR3nt: TGTGCCAGCAGCTTAGATTTGGGACAAGAGACCCAGTACTTC; CDR3aa: CASSLDLGQETQYF
len: 12; abundance: -; j_gene: TRBJ1-3; d_gene: -; v_gene: TRBV29-1; CDR3nt: TGCAGCGTTGAACAATCTGGAAACACCATATATTTT; CDR3aa: CSVEQSGNTIYF
len: 14; abundance: -; j_gene: TRBJ2-7; d_gene: -; v_gene: TRBV11-2; CDR3nt: TGTGCCAGCAGCTGGGGGGGACAGGCTTACGAGCAGTACTTC; CDR3aa: CASSWGGQAYEQYF
len: 13; abundance: -; j_gene: TRBJ2-7; d_gene: -; v_gene: TRBV27; CDR3nt: TGTGCCAGCAAAACGGAACTAGCCTCCGAGCAGTACTTC; CDR3aa: CASKTELASEQYF
len: 14; abundance: few; j_gene: TRBJ2-7; d_gene: -; v_gene: TRBV28; CDR3nt: TGTGCCAGCAGGCAATATTTTCTGGCCCTCGAGCAGTACTTC; CDR3aa: CASRQYFLALEQYF
len: 15; abundance: -; j_gene: TRBJ1-5; d_gene: -; v_gene: TRBV28; CDR3nt: TGTGCCAGCTACCGTGGGGTCGACCCCGGTCAGCCCCAGCATTTT; CDR3aa: CASYRGVDPGQPQHF
len: 15; abundance: few; j_gene: TRBJ2-1; d_gene: -; v_gene: TRBV2; CDR3nt: TGTGCCAGCAGTGATTGGGGGGGGCGTTACAATGAGCAGTTCTTC; CDR3aa: CASSDWGGRYNEQFF